This T cell receptor beta chain is from a study of shared clonotypes between healthy human individuals. Study overall: Donor ages ranged 18 to 49 years: a couple of women, three men. Overall study results and limits: What limited the represented genetic and exposure-history diversity was the small number of donors. The sole specimen, blood, was sampled, and tissue repertoires likely differ.

Some clones are missing from TCRdb's copy, which holds only in-frame ones; the method was immunoSEQ multiplex PCR. Here the sample spans 2.5 million or so clones, roughly nine tenths being singletons. This CDR3 spans 18 amino acids. The germline V gene has CDR1 SGHDT and CDR2 YYEEEE. V was cut by 4 bases and J by 0 bases, with 22 bases left in between. Naive CD45RA+ and memory CD45RA-negative subsets were split from CD4+ cells. About this clone: Its antigen is unknown.

The genes are TRBV5-6 and TRBJ2-5; no clear D. The sequence came from a man in his late teens or twenties in good health. Sequenced input: naive CD4+ T cells sorted from blood. Indicated subset: CD45RA+ positively selected. The CDR3 protein is CASSVTKFRIVDQETQYF. The DNA of the CDR3 is TGTGCCAGCAGCGTTACAAAGTTTAGGATCGTAGACCAAGAGACCCAGTACTTC.